Listed below are T cell receptor beta chains from one sample, sequenced in a study of blood T cell repertoires in COVID-19. Profiling relied on immunoSEQ multiplex PCR, and the TCRdb table lists in-frame clones only, not all of them. The sample lists roughly 150,000 clones, 85% to 90% seen once, with 2.5% to 3% in the top ten. The sequenced sample was peripheral blood. The source of these receptors is a man aged 55 to 70 with active or convalescent COVID-19. The CDR3 runs from the conserved cysteine through the conserved F or W. A D gene is named only where the DNA matches it firmly. Rows may omit the clone size; those that give it use once, few, many or a size class.

j_call d_call v_call clone_size cdr3_aa cdr3_nt
TRBJ1-1 TRBD1 TRBV11-2 NA CASSLGAGTGGRTFF TGTGCCAGCAGCTTGGGCGCCGGGACAGGGGGGAGAACTTTCTTT
TRBJ2-1 TRBD1 TRBV28 NA CASITGGRGEQFF TGTGCCAGCATCACAGGGGGCAGAGGTGAGCAGTTCTTC
TRBJ1-1 NA TRBV7-2 NA CASSQAVHTEAFF TGTGCCAGCAGCCAGGCTGTCCACACTGAAGCTTTCTTT
TRBJ1-1 TRBD1 TRBV7-6 once CASSLAGQGGTEAFF TGTGCCAGCAGCTTAGCGGGACAGGGAGGCACTGAAGCTTTCTTT
TRBJ2-2 TRBD2 TRBV7-2 NA CASSARLAGVTGELFF TGTGCCAGCAGCGCGCGACTAGCGGGAGTTACCGGGGAGCTGTTTTTT
TRBJ1-2 NA TRBV5-6 NA CASFLGLSGGYTF TGTGCCAGCTTCTTGGGACTTAGTGGGGGCTACACCTTC
TRBJ2-2 NA TRBV2 once CASRLGDSNTGELFF TGTGCCAGTCGATTAGGGGACTCGAACACCGGGGAGCTGTTTTTT
TRBJ2-7 NA TRBV5-5 NA CASSLSNYEQYF TGTGCCAGCAGCTTGTCAAACTACGAGCAGTACTTC
TRBJ1-5 TRBD1 TRBV7-2 NA CASSPTGQEYQPQHF TGTGCCAGCAGCCCTACCGGACAGGAATATCAGCCCCAGCATTTT
TRBJ2-3 NA TRBV6-5 NA CASSYDIQGRDTQYF TGTGCCAGCAGTTACGATATACAGGGCCGAGATACGCAGTATTTT
TRBJ1-2 TRBD1 TRBV28 NA CASSLADRAYGYTF TGTGCCAGCAGTTTAGCGGACAGGGCCTATGGCTACACCTTC
TRBJ2-2 TRBD2 TRBV30 few CAWALAEAGELFF TGTGCCTGGGCACTAGCGGAGGCCGGGGAGCTGTTTTTT